This TCR beta chain is drawn from a study of blood T cell repertoires in COVID-19. The CDR3 has 14 residues. Germline V gives CDR1 MNHEY, CDR2 SVGAGI. Trimming stripped 4 bases from V and 0 bases from J, with 10 bases between. Libraries were prepared by immunoSEQ multiplex PCR; TCRdb keeps only in-frame clonotypes and omits some of them. The data hold about 71,000 clones, with roughly 80% observed a single time. The sample comprised peripheral blood. This sequence joins TRBV6-5 and TRBJ2-7; D not certain. The clonotype originates from a woman aged 80 or over with acute or convalescent COVID-19. The DNA for the CDR3 is TGTGCCAGCAGTTCTACCTTGAGCTCCTACGAGCAGTACTTC. Amino acids: CASSSTLSSYEQYF.